This TCR beta chain was sequenced for a study of T-cell reconstitution after alpha-beta-depleted transplantation in children. Study findings and constraints: By one year post-transplant, T-cell counts and diversity largely arose from T cells that were newly produced. Elevated TCRbeta diversity at day 60 was traced, in some patients, to surviving recipient T cells and thymic progenitors. Several hundred graft clones that had expanded were reportedly the source of alpha-beta T cells about two months after transplant.

The TCRbeta library was prepared with unique molecular identifiers. TCRdb analysed the PCR reads with MiXCR anew, one entry per CDR3 protein. The table shows about 200,000 distinct CDR3 sequences, with roughly 6.5% occurring only once. The trim removed 4 bases at V and 8 bases at J, leaving 6 bases unmatched. Germline V CDR1 and CDR2: SGHRS, YFSETQ. This CDR3 is built from 13 residues. This clonotype was counted ten times or more. The antigen remains unidentified. The specimen was PBMCs, collected before TCRalphabeta/CD19-depleted stem cell transplant. This sequence joins TRBV5-1 and TRBJ1-2; 9 nucleotides align to TRBD1. The receptor was isolated from a girl under two years old with combined immunodeficiency, due to receive a stem cell transplant. The CDR3, as DNA: TGCGCCAGCAGCGAGCGACAGGGGGAAGGCTACACCTTC. Translated, it gives CASSERQGEGYTF.